A single sample gave rise to the 14 T cell receptor beta chains below, sequenced in a study of blood T cell repertoires in COVID-19. Profiling relied on immunoSEQ multiplex PCR, and the TCRdb table lists in-frame clones only, not all of them. The profile shows 270,000 or so clones, 70% to 90% of them singletons. Specimen: PBMCs or T cells enriched from blood (not recorded which). The receptors were sampled from a woman aged 45-65 years who had been exposed to COVID-19.

The chain is built from TRBV12-3 or TRBV12-4 and TRBJ1-6, with D perhaps TRBD1 (5 bases). This CDR3 contains 12 residues. The V gene lost 4 bases and the J gene lost 12 bases, with 10 bases spanning the gap. CDR3 sequence reads: CASSSGIGPLHF. The CDR3 DNA follows: TGTGCCAGCAGTTCAGGGATTGGACCCCTCCACTTT.

This sequence joins TRBV25-1 and TRBJ2-7; D gene unclear. This CDR3 has 13 amino acids. Germline loops: CDR1 MGHDK, CDR2 SYGVNS. V was pared by 2 bases and J by 3 bases, with 8 bases between. DNA of the CDR3: TGTGCCAGCAGTGAAGGTACTTTCTACGAGCAGTACTTC. Translation: CASSEGTFYEQYF.

The gene calls are TRBV29-1 and TRBJ2-3; 12 bases align to TRBD2. V lost 5 bases to trimming and J lost 0 bases; unmatched junction nucleotides: 9. The CDR3 is made up of 17 amino acids. Germline V gene sequence: CDR1 SQVTM, CDR2 ANQGSEA. This CDR3 reads CSVRLAGGFYSTDTQYF. Here the CDR3 DNA reads TGCAGCGTTCGGCTAGCGGGGGGGTTTTATAGCACAGATACGCAGTATTTT.

The chain uses TRBV28 and TRBJ2-5; D is uncertain. V was shortened by 5 bases and J by 4 bases, with 5 bases between the two germline ends. Germline V gives CDR1 MDHEN, CDR2 SYDVKM. CDR3 length: 11 residues. The CDR3 spells CASSARETQYF. The CDR3, as DNA: TGTGCCAGCAGTGCGCGAGAGACCCAGTACTTC.

The chain uses TRBV2 and TRBJ1-4; no firm D call. Germline CDR1 SNHLY, CDR2 FYNNEI. The V and J ends lost 7 bases and 0 bases respectively, with 12 bases between them. The CDR3 is 15 amino acids. The CDR3 sequence: CASTRILATNEKLFF. As DNA, the CDR3 is TGTGCCAGCACCAGAATCCTTGCAACTAATGAAAAACTGTTTTTT.

The chain links TRBV5-1 to TRBJ1-1, with TRBD1 matching 8 bases. V gave up 4 bases and J gave up 10 bases; unmatched junction bases: 9. This CDR3 comprises 13 residues. The V gene's germline CDR1 is SGHRS and CDR2 YFSETQ. DNA for the CDR3: TGCGCCAGCAGCCCTGGACAGGGACGATCAGCTTTCTTT. This sequence encodes CASSPGQGRSAFF.

For this clone: The CDR3 does not end in the conserved phenylalanine or tryptophan, so this is likely a read error. Because the CDR3's place on the DNA is in doubt, the DNA is left out and the CDR3 is given as listed by TCRdb. V and J are TRBV7-8 and TRBJ1-1. The CDR3 spans 12 residues, counting both ends. Looked up from germline, CDR1 is SGHVS and CDR2 is FQNEAQ. CDR3 in amino acids: CASSLDFGGREY.

The chain carries TRBV12-3 or TRBV12-4 and TRBJ2-1; no clear D gene. The CDR3 is 13 amino acids. V shed 2 bases and J shed 1 base, with 3 bases lying between them. This CDR3 reads CASSLRSYNEQFF. CDR3 DNA: TGTGCCAGCAGTTTACGTTCCTACAATGAGCAGTTCTTC.

The V call is TRBV5-4, the J call TRBJ2-7, with 7 bases lining up with TRBD2. Germline V gene sequence: CDR1 SGHNT, CDR2 YYREEE (reference sequence). The junction had 16 bases not matched to a gene; V was cut back by 0 bases and J by 4 bases. This CDR3 has 18 residues. This CDR3 reads CASSLDLPGGARVYEQYF. The CDR3 DNA follows: TGTGCCAGCAGCTTGGACCTCCCGGGGGGAGCGAGGGTGTACGAGCAGTACTTC.

The gene calls are TRBV9 and TRBJ1-1; D gene uncertain. Trimming cost V 3 bases and J 1 base, with 7 bases left between them. CDR1 is SGDLS, CDR2 YYNGEE, per germline. The CDR3 runs to 13 residues. The CDR3 DNA reads as TGTGCCAGCAGCGGGCCAAGGAACACTGAAGCTTTCTTT. Amino acids: CASSGPRNTEAFF.

The chain carries TRBV4-2 and TRBJ2-2, with 7 bases aligning to TRBD1. This CDR3 contains 16 residues. Germline assignment: CDR1 LGHNA and CDR2 YNFKEQ. Losses at the gene ends were 4 bases for V and 3 bases for J; bases not matched to a gene: 8. This CDR3 is CASSLEGRGHTGELFF. CDR3 in DNA: TGTGCCAGCAGCCTAGAAGGAAGGGGGCACACCGGGGAGCTGTTTTTT.

The CDR3 DNA reads as TGTGCCAGCAGTTATGACCGCAGCGGGGGGCAAGGTTACACTGAAGCTTTCTTT. This sequence encodes CASSYDRSGGQGYTEAFF. The J gene is TRBJ1-1, the V gene TRBV7-3; tentatively, D is TRBD1 (6 bases). V was trimmed by 6 bases and J by 3 bases, leaving 26 bases between them. The CDR3 spans 18 residues. In germline, CDR1 is SGHTA, CDR2 FQGTGA. The full variable domain, in which reference TRBV7-3 and TRBJ1-1 provide the parts outside the CDR3, is GAGVSQTPSNKVTEKGKYVELRCDPISGHTALYWYRQSLGQGPEFLIYFQGTGAADDSGLPNDRFFAVRPEGSVSTLKIQRTERGDSAVYLCASSYDRSGGQGYTEAFFGQGTRLTVV.

V usage is TRBV5-6 and J usage is TRBJ1-2, with TRBD1 matching over 7 bases. Per the germline V gene, CDR1 is SGHDT and CDR2 is YYEEEE. The CDR3 runs to 15 residues. The J segment lost 4 bases and the V segment lost 1 base, leaving 7 bases of the junction unmatched. CDR3 DNA: TGTGCCAGCAGCTTGCCCTTGACAGGGTCCTATGGCTACACCTTC. Its translation: CASSLPLTGSYGYTF.

The table lists this clone with a few counts. The rearrangement joins TRBV5-6 to TRBJ2-7, with D hard to call. From germline, CDR1 is SGHDT and CDR2 YYEEEE. This CDR3 comprises 13 residues. The V gene lost 2 bases and the J gene lost 2 bases, with 8 bases spanning the gap. This CDR3 reads CASSFVQTYEQYF. DNA of the CDR3: TGTGCCAGCAGCTTTGTCCAGACCTACGAGCAGTACTTC.